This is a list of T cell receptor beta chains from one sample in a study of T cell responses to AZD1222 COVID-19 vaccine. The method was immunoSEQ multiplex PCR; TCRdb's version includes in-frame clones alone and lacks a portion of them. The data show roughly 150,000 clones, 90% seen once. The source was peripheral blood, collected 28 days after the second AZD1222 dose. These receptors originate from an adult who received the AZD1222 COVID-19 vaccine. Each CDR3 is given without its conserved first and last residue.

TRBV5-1	ASSLEGANTEAF
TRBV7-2	ASSLWANTEAF
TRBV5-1	ASSLQGGSRIKANTGELF
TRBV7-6	ASSPVGAGGARGYGYT
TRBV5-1	ASSLAGGTQGAGAF
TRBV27	ASRWAGGANYGYT
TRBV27	ASSLGYRGVGYEQY
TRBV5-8	ASSPPDYGYT
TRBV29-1	SVETSGRINEQF
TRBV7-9	ASSIGVGDEQF
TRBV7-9	ASSFLDRKAEQY
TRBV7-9	ASSIRTRTGNNEQF
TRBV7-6	ASSLPLGSGRGEQF
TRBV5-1	ASSLVGQDQSYEQY
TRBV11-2	ASSVILARNEQF
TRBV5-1	ASSYETLSSYNEQF
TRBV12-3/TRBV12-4	ASTMGPIRGAF
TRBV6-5	ASSYGDGSNQPQH
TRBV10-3	AISERGAYYEQY
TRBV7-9	AGHRGRDGYT
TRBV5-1	ASSYSQIEAF
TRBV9	ASSLDTSPYNEQF
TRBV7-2	ASSLWSSQTNQPQH
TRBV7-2	ASSPRSAKEQY
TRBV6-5	ASSADRGYYGYT
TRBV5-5	ASSTLSGEQETQY
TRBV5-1	ASSLDYNEQF
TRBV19	ASSHTGTEAF
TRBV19	ASSTWTGGNTEAF
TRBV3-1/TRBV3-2	ASSQVHEQY
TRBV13	ASSLSSLAGNNEQF
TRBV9	ASSVTGENTEAF
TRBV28	ASSTHLVTEAF
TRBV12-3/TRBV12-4	ASTRGWNTEAF
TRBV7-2	ASSTRGNQPQH
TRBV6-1	ASSESRQAGNSPLH
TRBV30	AWSADRSGNTIY
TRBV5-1	ASSRWTGGSNSPLH
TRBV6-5	ASAGRMNTEAF
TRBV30	AWSMTAYTEAF
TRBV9	ASSGRQGFSGEQY
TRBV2	ASRAARTSPGGNEQF
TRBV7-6	ASSLGQGTTGELF
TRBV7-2	ASRETGTSGNTIY
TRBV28	ASSWSGKAF
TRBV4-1	ASSQEYAGNTIY
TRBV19	ASSIGSGGLAAYNEQF
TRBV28	ASSLPLGRVDGYT
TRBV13	ASSRGDTHNYGYT
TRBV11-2	ASSLESPISPLH
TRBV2	ASLLSQGRYYGYT
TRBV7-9	ASSHTDSTDTQY
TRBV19	ASRVVPAGVDTEAF
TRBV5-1	ASSLVLEGREAF
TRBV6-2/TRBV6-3	ASSDRVAGGAKNIQY